Below, one TCR beta chain is given with its context. Its antigen is unidentified. These data originate in a study of OX40 agonist ivuxolimab in advanced cancers. About the study: Intravenous ivuxolimab was administered to patients every 2 weeks at 0.01 to 10 mg/kg. Two patients with cutaneous melanoma and one with hepatocellular carcinoma, three in total, showed partial responses.

V was pared by 6 bases and J by 1 base, with 5 bases of the junction left unmatched. Germline CDR1 reads SGHRS; CDR2 reads YFSETQ. CDR3 length equals 16 residues. The repertoire was sequenced with immunoSEQ multiplex PCR; TCRdb's copy has only in-frame clones and lacks some. The table shows about 59,000 clones, with 65% to 90% occurring only once. Broader study findings: Average numbers of expanded clones were greater in CD8+ T cells than in CD4+. CD4+ and CD8+ T cells in blood underwent clonal expansion by week 6 at 0.1 to 3.0 mg/kg.

This sequence originates from an adult with an advanced solid tumor such as melanoma, head and neck, liver or kidney cancer. Here the sequenced sample was CD4+ or CD8+ T cells sorted from blood, taken in a trial of the OX40 agonist ivuxolimab. The chain uses TRBV5-1 and TRBJ2-2, with TRBD2 identical over 11 bases. This chain's CDR3 is CASTRGTSGNTGELFF. Written as DNA, the CDR3 is TGCGCCAGCACGCGGGGGACTAGCGGGAACACCGGGGAGCTGTTTTTT.